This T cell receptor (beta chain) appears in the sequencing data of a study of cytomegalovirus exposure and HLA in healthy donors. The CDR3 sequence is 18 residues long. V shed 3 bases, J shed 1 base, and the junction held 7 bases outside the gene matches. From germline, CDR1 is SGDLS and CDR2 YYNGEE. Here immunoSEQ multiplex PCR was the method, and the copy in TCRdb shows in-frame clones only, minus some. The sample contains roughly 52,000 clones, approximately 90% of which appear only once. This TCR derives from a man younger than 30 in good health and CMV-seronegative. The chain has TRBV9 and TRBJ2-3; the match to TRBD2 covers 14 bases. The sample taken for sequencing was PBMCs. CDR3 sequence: CASSAGTSGRKGTDTQYF. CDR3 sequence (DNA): TGTGCCAGCAGCGCCGGGACTAGCGGGAGAAAGGGCACAGATACGCAGTATTTT.